This T cell receptor (beta chain) was observed in a study of spatial heterogeneity in lung cancer. On the study more broadly: The study sequenced follow-up PBMC samples when they were available, at a median of about two years after resection.

The time point: blood at routine non-recurrence follow-up after resection. Whole RNA, which was extracted from tumor, nontumor lung tissue or frozen PBMC, was sequenced without any cell sorting. A distinct unique molecular identifier was carried by each TCR cDNA molecule. One entry per CDR3 protein, called by TCRdb with MiXCR from the 5' RACE reads. The sample contains tens of thousands of distinct CDR3 sequences, 10% to 15% of which appear only once. This CDR3 contains 13 residues. Looked up from germline, CDR1 is MNHEY and CDR2 is SVGEGT. Trimming took off 6 bases at V and 0 bases at J, with 7 bases between the two ends.

This specimen consisted of PBMCs, obtained at follow-up. The V gene is TRBV6-2 or TRBV6-3, the J gene TRBJ2-3; D uncertain. The TCR comes from a male donor with early-stage non-small cell lung cancer. The CDR3 loop is CASRGISTDTQYF. The CDR3 coding sequence is TGTGCCAGCAGAGGTATTAGCACAGATACGCAGTATTTT.